This entry features one T cell receptor beta chain sequence. Sequencing used immunoSEQ multiplex PCR; TCRdb keeps in-frame clones, though not all of them. The profile shows approximately 160,000 clones, more than 70% of them singletons. The sample comes from a study of cytotoxic CD8 clonotypes in ibrutinib-treated CLL. Across the whole study: Recorded responses included around 24 partial and 2 complete; following median 68 months, 14 stayed remitted and roughly twelve progressed. An average of about 260,000 productive templates and tens of thousands of productive rearrangements was obtained per sample.

Germline CDR1 reads SGHTS; CDR2 reads YDEGEE. The CDR3 spans 16 residues. V shed 4 bases, J shed 4 bases, and the junction held 10 bases outside the gene matches. Sequencing was performed on PBMCs, taken at disease progression, from a patient treated with ibrutinib. The sequence was collected from a human donor with chronic lymphocytic leukemia. The chain combines TRBV5-8 with TRBJ1-2; TRBD1 matches at 10 bases. The CDR3 sequence is CASSRTGTGVFYGYTF. CDR3 sequence (DNA): TGTGCCAGCAGCAGAACCGGGACAGGGGTTTTCTATGGCTACACCTTC.